The clone carrying this T cell receptor (beta chain) was observed a handful of times. The J segment lost 3 bases and the V segment lost 3 bases, leaving 6 bases of the junction unmatched. The germline V gene has CDR1 SQVTM and CDR2 ANQGSEA. This CDR3 contains 15 residues. The record originates from a study of molecular identifiers for immune sequencing clone quantification. TCRdb passed the PCR reads through MiXCR, listing each CDR3 protein once. Of about 510,000 distinct CDR3 sequences listed, under 30% are singletons. The source material was naive CD8+ T cells from blood, with Jurkat cell RNA spiked in. Noted subset: FACS-sorted CD8+CD4-CCR7+CD45RA+ naive T cells. The chain is built from TRBV29-1 and TRBJ2-1; 9 nucleotides align to TRBD2. The origin of this receptor is a human donor in good health. Some libraries in this study had Jurkat cell RNA spiked in. CDR3: CSVEVAGVRYNEQFF. The CDR3 region has the DNA TGCAGCGTTGAGGTAGCGGGAGTTCGCTACAATGAGCAGTTCTTC.